This is a list of T cell receptor beta chains from one sample in a study of T cell repertoires in cytomegalovirus infection. For these TCRs, the target antigens are not known. TCRdb passed the reads through MiXCR, listing each CDR3 protein once. The sample carries 650,000 to 900,000 distinct CDR3 sequences, almost 30% recorded once. Here the sequenced sample was cultured CD8+ T cells from PBMCs, taken from culture after CMV antigen stimulation. Receptor source: a human donor in good health (CMV status not recorded). Some clones in this sample may be carry-over from other donors' samples. Both conserved end residues are part of each CDR3. The D gene is left open where the match is weak. Only part of the rows carry a size: once, few, many, or a class if the clone is expanded.

clone_size d_call j_call v_call cdr3_nt cdr3_aa
many NA TRBJ2-1 TRBV7-9 TGTGCCAGCAGCCCACCCCCGGGGGCGAGCTCCTACAATGAGCAGTTCTTC CASSPPPGASSYNEQFF
NA NA TRBJ2-5 TRBV4-1 TGCGCCAGCAGCCAAGATTCTACGGTCCAAGAGACCCAGTACTTC CASSQDSTVQETQYF
NA TRBD1 TRBJ1-6 TRBV15 TGTGCCACCAGCCGACAGGGAAGCGGGAATTCACCCCTCCACTTT CATSRQGSGNSPLHF
few TRBD2 TRBJ2-5 TRBV12-3/TRBV12-4 TGTGCCAGCAGTTTATATTACGCGGGGGGGGAAGAGACCCAGTACTTC CASSLYYAGGEETQYF
NA TRBD2 TRBJ2-2 TRBV7-2 TGTGCCAGCAGCTTTACTAGCGGGGGCACCGGGGAGCTGTTTTTT CASSFTSGGTGELFF
many NA TRBJ2-1 TRBV7-9 TGTGCCAGCAGTCCCAGCCCCGGCAGGAATGAGCAGTTCTTC CASSPSPGRNEQFF
few NA TRBJ2-5 TRBV7-3 TGTGCCAGCAGCTTAAACGCCGGACAGAGCCAAGAGACCCAGTACTTC CASSLNAGQSQETQYF
few NA TRBJ1-2 TRBV6-5 TGTGCCAGCAGAACCTCACGGGTACCAAATTATGGCTACACCTTC CASRTSRVPNYGYTF
NA TRBD1 TRBJ2-7 TRBV2 TGTGCCAGCAGGGGGACAGTTTCCTACGAGCAGTACTTC CASRGTVSYEQYF
few NA TRBJ2-7 TRBV5-1 TGCGCCAGCCGGAACGGGGTAGACGAGCAGTACTTC CASRNGVDEQYF
NA NA TRBJ1-6 TRBV20-1 TGCAGTGCTAGAGATGTTCGGAGGGAAGGGACACCCCTCCACTTT CSARDVRREGTPLHF
NA TRBD2 TRBJ2-4 TRBV28 TGTGCCAGCAGTGGACTAGCGGGGGAGTACTTC CASSGLAGEYF
few NA TRBJ1-2 TRBV29-1 TGCAGCGTTGCGACAGCCTCCCCACATGGCTACACCTTC CSVATASPHGYTF
NA TRBD1 TRBJ1-1 TRBV7-2 TGTGCCAGCAGCTTAGCCGGACAGGGGGAATTGAACACTGAAGCTTTCTTT CASSLAGQGELNTEAFF
few NA TRBJ2-2 TRBV29-1 TGCAGCGTTGAAAACCGGGAGCGTGGTGTCGGGGAGCTGTTTTTT CSVENRERGVGELFF
few TRBD1 TRBJ1-5 TRBV6-2/TRBV6-3 TGTGCCAGCAGTTACAAAGGGGACAGAGTCAATCAGCCCCAGCATTTT CASSYKGDRVNQPQHF